This is a list of T cell receptor beta chains from one sample in a study of PD-1 blockade in classical Hodgkin lymphoma. Only in-frame clones appear in the TCRdb table, and some are missing; sequencing was by immunoSEQ multiplex PCR. The sample lists about 64,000 clones, roughly 89% occurring once. The specimen comprised peripheral blood mononuclear cells (PBMCs), sampled before the fourth cycle of nivolumab. The receptors originated from a human donor with classical Hodgkin lymphoma. Each CDR3 is given with its conserved first and last residue. The D gene is left open where the match is weak. Only part of the rows carry a size: once, few, many, or a class if the clone is expanded.

d_call: TRBD1
j_call: TRBJ1-2
v_call: TRBV4-2
clone_size: few
cdr3_nt: TGTGCCAGCAGCCAGGGGCCGACAGGGTCCTATGGCTACACCTTC
cdr3_aa: CASSQGPTGSYGYTF

d_call: NA
j_call: TRBJ1-4
v_call: TRBV9
clone_size: NA
cdr3_nt: TGTGCCAGCAGCGCCTCAGGGGCAACTAATGAAAAACTGTTTTTT
cdr3_aa: CASSASGATNEKLFF

d_call: NA
j_call: TRBJ2-3
v_call: TRBV2
clone_size: NA
cdr3_nt: TGTGCCAGCAGTGAGGAGGCTCGTACAGATACGCAGTATTTT
cdr3_aa: CASSEEARTDTQYF

d_call: NA
j_call: TRBJ1-3
v_call: TRBV7-2
clone_size: few
cdr3_nt: TGTGCCAGCAGCTTAGCTCATAGTGGGTCTGTAGGAAACACCATATATTTT
cdr3_aa: CASSLAHSGSVGNTIYF

d_call: NA
j_call: TRBJ2-7
v_call: TRBV11-2
clone_size: once
cdr3_nt: TGTGCCAGCAGCTTAGAAGAAGGCAGGGCCTACGAGCAGTACTTC
cdr3_aa: CASSLEEGRAYEQYF

d_call: NA
j_call: TRBJ1-1
v_call: TRBV2
clone_size: NA
cdr3_nt: TGTGCCAGCAGTAGATCACTAGCTTTCTTT
cdr3_aa: CASSRSLAFF

d_call: NA
j_call: TRBJ2-6
v_call: TRBV7-3
clone_size: NA
cdr3_nt: TGTGCCAGCCGGTCAGAGCGGTTACTCTTAAACTCTGGGGCCAACGTCCTGACTTTC
cdr3_aa: CASRSERLLLNSGANVLTF

d_call: NA
j_call: TRBJ2-1
v_call: TRBV6-1
clone_size: NA
cdr3_nt: TGTGCCAGCAGTGAAGCGCCGGTGTATGAGCAGTTCTTC
cdr3_aa: CASSEAPVYEQFF

d_call: TRBD1
j_call: TRBJ2-1
v_call: TRBV4-1
clone_size: NA
cdr3_nt: TGCGCCAGCACCCAAAAGTGGGACAGGGGGCACAATGAGCAGTTCTTC
cdr3_aa: CASTQKWDRGHNEQFF

d_call: NA
j_call: TRBJ1-4
v_call: TRBV15
clone_size: NA
cdr3_nt: TGTGCCACCTCGGGAATTGCAACTAATGAAAAACTGTTTTTT
cdr3_aa: CATSGIATNEKLFF

d_call: NA
j_call: TRBJ2-1
v_call: TRBV27
clone_size: NA
cdr3_nt: TGTGCCAGCAGTTTATATAGTTTTGGTGAGCAGTTCTTC
cdr3_aa: CASSLYSFGEQFF

d_call: NA
j_call: TRBJ2-3
v_call: TRBV7-2
clone_size: NA
cdr3_nt: TGTGCCAGCAGCTTAGGCGGGCAGGCGCCCGGGCGAGATACGCAGTATTTT
cdr3_aa: CASSLGGQAPGRDTQYF

d_call: NA
j_call: TRBJ1-1
v_call: TRBV11-2
clone_size: NA
cdr3_nt: TGTGCCAGCAACCCTGGGCAGGGAAAGACTGAAGCTTTCTTT
cdr3_aa: CASNPGQGKTEAFF

d_call: NA
j_call: TRBJ1-5
v_call: TRBV25-1
clone_size: NA
cdr3_nt: TGTGCCAGCTCCCTAGGGGGGGCCTCCCCTGAGCCCCAGCATTTT
cdr3_aa: CASSLGGASPEPQHF

d_call: TRBD1
j_call: TRBJ1-2
v_call: TRBV28
clone_size: NA
cdr3_nt: TGTGCCAGCAGTTCCTCGGACAGGGATAAAATCTACACCTTC
cdr3_aa: CASSSSDRDKIYTF

d_call: NA
j_call: TRBJ2-7
v_call: TRBV7-8
clone_size: NA
cdr3_nt: TGTGCCAGCAGCTTAGGGGGGACTCCTCGGGCTTTGGGGCAGTACTTC
cdr3_aa: CASSLGGTPRALGQYF

d_call: NA
j_call: TRBJ2-7
v_call: TRBV7-9
clone_size: NA
cdr3_nt: TGTGCCAGCAGCTTGGACGACTCCTACGAGCAGTACTTC
cdr3_aa: CASSLDDSYEQYF

d_call: NA
j_call: TRBJ2-7
v_call: TRBV21-1
clone_size: NA
cdr3_nt: TGTGCCAGGGACAGGGGTAGTTGTACCCCCGGGGAGCAGTACTTC
cdr3_aa: CARDRGSCTPGEQYF

d_call: TRBD2
j_call: TRBJ2-3
v_call: TRBV5-1
clone_size: NA
cdr3_nt: TGCGCCAGCAGCTTTAGCGGGGGGGCTACAGATACGCAGTATTTT
cdr3_aa: CASSFSGGATDTQYF

d_call: NA
j_call: TRBJ2-1
v_call: TRBV7-2
clone_size: NA
cdr3_nt: TGTGCCAGCAGCTTAGCCGCGGGGGCTAATGAGCAGTTCTTC
cdr3_aa: CASSLAAGANEQFF

d_call: NA
j_call: TRBJ2-3
v_call: TRBV25-1
clone_size: once
cdr3_nt: TGTGCCAGCCGACCACCTAGCACAGATACGCAGTATTTT
cdr3_aa: CASRPPSTDTQYF

d_call: TRBD1
j_call: TRBJ2-2
v_call: TRBV6-5
clone_size: NA
cdr3_nt: TGTGCCAGCAGTTACGGGACAGGAATTTACGGGGAGCTGTTTTTT
cdr3_aa: CASSYGTGIYGELFF

d_call: NA
j_call: TRBJ2-3
v_call: TRBV18
clone_size: NA
cdr3_nt: TGTGCCAGCTCAACCTACAGGTGGTTGGACACAGATACGCAGTATTTT
cdr3_aa: CASSTYRWLDTDTQYF

d_call: NA
j_call: TRBJ2-3
v_call: TRBV10-1
clone_size: NA
cdr3_nt: TGCGCCAGCAGTGAGCAACCGGGCGGGATAGATACGCAGTATTTT
cdr3_aa: CASSEQPGGIDTQYF

d_call: NA
j_call: TRBJ1-1
v_call: TRBV5-5
clone_size: NA
cdr3_nt: TGTGCCAGCAGCTTGGTGGACAGAACTGAAGCTTTCTTT
cdr3_aa: CASSLVDRTEAFF

d_call: NA
j_call: TRBJ2-3
v_call: TRBV5-4
clone_size: NA
cdr3_nt: TGTGCCAGCAGTAACACTTACACAGATACGCAGTATTTT
cdr3_aa: CASSNTYTDTQYF

d_call: NA
j_call: TRBJ2-2
v_call: TRBV25-1
clone_size: NA
cdr3_nt: TGTGCCAGCAGTGAGGGGGGTAGCCCGAACACCGGGGAGCTGTTTTTT
cdr3_aa: CASSEGGSPNTGELFF

d_call: TRBD1
j_call: TRBJ1-1
v_call: TRBV19
clone_size: NA
cdr3_nt: TGTGCCAGTAGGCGGACAGGGGGATTCGGTACTGAAGCTTTCTTT
cdr3_aa: CASRRTGGFGTEAFF

d_call: NA
j_call: TRBJ1-2
v_call: TRBV7-6
clone_size: NA
cdr3_nt: TGTACCAGCAGCTTCTGCCTGAGGAGGGCTTATGGCTACACCTTC
cdr3_aa: CTSSFCLRRAYGYTF

d_call: NA
j_call: TRBJ1-2
v_call: TRBV6-5
clone_size: once
cdr3_nt: TGTGCCAGCAGTCCTGGCGGCCTGCTCGGCTACACCTTC
cdr3_aa: CASSPGGLLGYTF

d_call: NA
j_call: TRBJ2-2
v_call: TRBV4-2
clone_size: NA
cdr3_nt: TGTGCCAGCAGCCAATACCCCGGGGCGGTCGCCGGGGAGCTGTTTTTT
cdr3_aa: CASSQYPGAVAGELFF

d_call: NA
j_call: TRBJ1-6
v_call: TRBV5-4
clone_size: NA
cdr3_nt: TGTGCCAGCAGCCTACAGGGCTCGGTTGGATCACCCCTCCACTTT
cdr3_aa: CASSLQGSVGSPLHF

d_call: NA
j_call: TRBJ1-5
v_call: TRBV2
clone_size: NA
cdr3_nt: TGTGCCAGCAGTAATGACGGCAATCAGCCCCAGCATTTT
cdr3_aa: CASSNDGNQPQHF

d_call: NA
j_call: TRBJ2-3
v_call: TRBV14
clone_size: NA
cdr3_nt: TGTGCCAGCAGCCCCACGAACACAGATACGCAGTATTTT
cdr3_aa: CASSPTNTDTQYF

d_call: NA
j_call: TRBJ1-2
v_call: TRBV5-1
clone_size: few
cdr3_nt: TGCGCCAGCAGCAACAACAGGGCTCGCTACACCTTC
cdr3_aa: CASSNNRARYTF

d_call: NA
j_call: TRBJ1-1
v_call: TRBV18
clone_size: NA
cdr3_nt: TGTGCCAGCTCACCACTCCCGGACCCTATGGACACTGAAGCTTTCTTT
cdr3_aa: CASSPLPDPMDTEAFF

d_call: NA
j_call: TRBJ1-4
v_call: TRBV5-1
clone_size: NA
cdr3_nt: TGCGCCAGCAGCCAGACACCAACTAATGAAAAACTGTTTTTT
cdr3_aa: CASSQTPTNEKLFF

d_call: NA
j_call: TRBJ1-2
v_call: TRBV5-6
clone_size: NA
cdr3_nt: TGTGCCAGCAGCTTAGGACCTGAGGGACCGCGGAGGGATGGCTACACCTTC
cdr3_aa: CASSLGPEGPRRDGYTF

d_call: TRBD2
j_call: TRBJ2-5
v_call: TRBV6-5
clone_size: NA
cdr3_nt: TGTGCCAGCAGTTTTAGCGGGGGAGGAGAGACCCAGTACTTC
cdr3_aa: CASSFSGGGETQYF

d_call: NA
j_call: TRBJ1-5
v_call: TRBV9
clone_size: NA
cdr3_nt: TGTGCCAGCAGCGTAGAAGTGTCAGTGTGGCATTTT
cdr3_aa: CASSVEVSVWHF

d_call: NA
j_call: TRBJ2-3
v_call: TRBV25-1
clone_size: once
cdr3_nt: TGTGCCAGCAGTGGGACACCAGATACGCAGTATTTT
cdr3_aa: CASSGTPDTQYF

d_call: NA
j_call: TRBJ2-7
v_call: TRBV4-1
clone_size: NA
cdr3_nt: TGCGCCAGCAGCCAAGATTCGGGAGTGCGTGGGGACGAGCAGTACTTC
cdr3_aa: CASSQDSGVRGDEQYF

d_call: NA
j_call: TRBJ1-2
v_call: TRBV19
clone_size: NA
cdr3_nt: TGTGCCAGTACGGCAGACTCCCTCTATGGCTACACCTTC
cdr3_aa: CASTADSLYGYTF

d_call: TRBD2
j_call: TRBJ2-5
v_call: TRBV9
clone_size: few
cdr3_nt: TGTGCCAGCAGCGTAGGTAGCGGGGGACCAGAGACCCAGTACTTC
cdr3_aa: CASSVGSGGPETQYF

d_call: NA
j_call: TRBJ2-3
v_call: TRBV5-5
clone_size: once
cdr3_nt: TGTGCCAGCAGCTTGGTGTCAGGGGTAGGCACAGATACGCAGTATTTT
cdr3_aa: CASSLVSGVGTDTQYF

d_call: TRBD2
j_call: TRBJ2-3
v_call: TRBV7-8
clone_size: NA
cdr3_nt: TGTGCCAGCAGCTTAGTTGTTTTAGCGGGGTACAGCACAGATACGCAGTATTTT
cdr3_aa: CASSLVVLAGYSTDTQYF

d_call: NA
j_call: TRBJ2-3
v_call: TRBV5-1
clone_size: NA
cdr3_nt: TGCGCCAGCAGCTTCTACGGGGGCACAGATACGCAGTATTTT
cdr3_aa: CASSFYGGTDTQYF

d_call: NA
j_call: TRBJ2-1
v_call: TRBV15
clone_size: NA
cdr3_nt: TGTGCCACCAGCCTTGGACTACACTCCTACAATGAGCAGTTCTTC
cdr3_aa: CATSLGLHSYNEQFF

d_call: TRBD2
j_call: TRBJ2-2
v_call: TRBV7-9
clone_size: NA
cdr3_nt: TGTGCCAGCAGCTTACTGGCGGGGGAGAACGGGGAGCTGTTTTTT
cdr3_aa: CASSLLAGENGELFF

d_call: NA
j_call: TRBJ1-1
v_call: TRBV7-8
clone_size: NA
cdr3_nt: TGTGCCAGCAGCTTTACAGGGAACGTTGAAGCTTTCTTT
cdr3_aa: CASSFTGNVEAFF

d_call: NA
j_call: TRBJ2-7
v_call: TRBV19
clone_size: NA
cdr3_nt: TGTGCCAGTAGTGCCCCCGGGACTGGGCTCTACGAGCAGTACTTC
cdr3_aa: CASSAPGTGLYEQYF

d_call: NA
j_call: TRBJ1-1
v_call: TRBV11-3
clone_size: few
cdr3_nt: TGTGCCAGCAGCTTATCGGATACTGAAGCTTTCTTT
cdr3_aa: CASSLSDTEAFF

d_call: TRBD2
j_call: TRBJ2-3
v_call: TRBV6-6
clone_size: few
cdr3_nt: TGTGCCAGCTTAGCGGGGGCCCGGTCTGGTACGCAGTATTTT
cdr3_aa: CASLAGARSGTQYF

d_call: TRBD1
j_call: TRBJ1-5
v_call: TRBV15
clone_size: NA
cdr3_nt: TGTGCCACCAGCCCGGACAGGGCGGTAAATCAGCCCCAGCATTTT
cdr3_aa: CATSPDRAVNQPQHF

d_call: NA
j_call: TRBJ1-1
v_call: TRBV27
clone_size: NA
cdr3_nt: TGTGCCAGCAGTAAAGGTAGTTTGGCTGAAGCTTTCTTT
cdr3_aa: CASSKGSLAEAFF